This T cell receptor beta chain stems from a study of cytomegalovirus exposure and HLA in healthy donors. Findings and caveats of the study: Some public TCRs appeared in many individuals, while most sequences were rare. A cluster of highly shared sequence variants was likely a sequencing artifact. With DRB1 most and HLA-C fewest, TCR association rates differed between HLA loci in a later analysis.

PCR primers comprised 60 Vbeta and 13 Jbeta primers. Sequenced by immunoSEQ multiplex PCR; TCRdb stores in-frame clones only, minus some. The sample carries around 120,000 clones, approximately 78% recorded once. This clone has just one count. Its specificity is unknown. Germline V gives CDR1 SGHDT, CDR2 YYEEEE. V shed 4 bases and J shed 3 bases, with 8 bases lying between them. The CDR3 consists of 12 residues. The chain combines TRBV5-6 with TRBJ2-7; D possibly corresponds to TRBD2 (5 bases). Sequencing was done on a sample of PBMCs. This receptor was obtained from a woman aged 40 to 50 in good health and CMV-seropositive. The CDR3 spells CASSRRYYEQYF. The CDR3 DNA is TGTGCCAGCAGCCGGAGGTACTACGAGCAGTACTTC. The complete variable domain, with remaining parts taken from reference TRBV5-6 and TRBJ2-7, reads DAGVTQSPTHLIKTRGQQVTLRCSPKSGHDTVSWYQQALGQGPQFIFQYYEEEERQRGNFPDRFSGHQFPNYSSELNVNALLLGDSALYLCASSRRYYEQYFGPGTRLTVT.